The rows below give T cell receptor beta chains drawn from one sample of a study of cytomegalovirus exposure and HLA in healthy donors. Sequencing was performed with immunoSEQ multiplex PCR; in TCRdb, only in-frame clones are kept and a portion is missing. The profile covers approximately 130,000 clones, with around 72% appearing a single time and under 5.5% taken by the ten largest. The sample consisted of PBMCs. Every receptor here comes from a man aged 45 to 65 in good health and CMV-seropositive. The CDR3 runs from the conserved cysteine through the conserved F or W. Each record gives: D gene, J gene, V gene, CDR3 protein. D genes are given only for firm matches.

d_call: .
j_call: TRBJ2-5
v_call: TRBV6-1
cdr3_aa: CASSEVGRKETQYF

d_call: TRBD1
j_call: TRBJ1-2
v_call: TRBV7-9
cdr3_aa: CASSLGDRVIGGYTF

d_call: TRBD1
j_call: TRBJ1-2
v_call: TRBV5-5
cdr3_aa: CASSLEGQGVHYGYTF

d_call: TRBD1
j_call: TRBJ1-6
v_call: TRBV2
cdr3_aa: CASNPKGASYNSPLHF

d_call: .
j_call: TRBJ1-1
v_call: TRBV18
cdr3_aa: CASSPREGSAEAFF

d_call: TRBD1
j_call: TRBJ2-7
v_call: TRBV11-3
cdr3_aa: CASSLYGTGSYEQYF

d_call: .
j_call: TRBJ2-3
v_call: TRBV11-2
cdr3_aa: CASSLSGSTDTQYF

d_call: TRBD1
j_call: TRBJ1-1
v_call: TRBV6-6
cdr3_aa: CASSPWDRGNTEAFF

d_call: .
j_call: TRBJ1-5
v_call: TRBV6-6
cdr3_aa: CASSYSKQGNQPQHF

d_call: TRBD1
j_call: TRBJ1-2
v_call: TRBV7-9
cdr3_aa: CASSLVGTADYGYTF

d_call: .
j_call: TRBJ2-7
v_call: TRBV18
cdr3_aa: CASSQGMGYEQYF

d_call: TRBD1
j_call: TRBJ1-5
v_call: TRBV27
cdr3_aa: CASSSRRGLGYSNQPQHF

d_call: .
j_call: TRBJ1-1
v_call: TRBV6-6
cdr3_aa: CASSNRRVNTEAFF

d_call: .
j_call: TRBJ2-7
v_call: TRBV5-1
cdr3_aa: CASSFQGTTINPQYF

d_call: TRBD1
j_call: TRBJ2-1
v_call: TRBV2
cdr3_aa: CASLPQGASYNEQFF

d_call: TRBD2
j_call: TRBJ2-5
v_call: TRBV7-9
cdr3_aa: CASSPNRLAGGGETQYF

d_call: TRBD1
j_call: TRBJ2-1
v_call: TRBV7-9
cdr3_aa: CASSLALGTGNHEQFF

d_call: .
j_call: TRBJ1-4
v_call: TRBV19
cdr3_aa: CASSEQATNEKLFF

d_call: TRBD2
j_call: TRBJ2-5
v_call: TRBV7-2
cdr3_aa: CASSGRATETQYF

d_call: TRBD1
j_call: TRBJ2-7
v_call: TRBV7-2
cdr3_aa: CASSLTVGGFEQYF

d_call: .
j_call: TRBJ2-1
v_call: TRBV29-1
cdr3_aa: CSAEGERAVGYNEQFF

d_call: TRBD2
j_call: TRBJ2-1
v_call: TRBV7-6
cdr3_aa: CASSLDSGSSNEQFF

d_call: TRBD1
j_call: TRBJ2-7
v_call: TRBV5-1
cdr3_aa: CASSPWDRVHEQYF

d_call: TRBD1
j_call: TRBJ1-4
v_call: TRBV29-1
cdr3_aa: CSVGVQQGANEKLFF

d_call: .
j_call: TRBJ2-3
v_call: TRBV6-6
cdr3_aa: CASRAKGGRATDTQYF

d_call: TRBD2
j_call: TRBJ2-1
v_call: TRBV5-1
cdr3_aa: CASSATSGGQNNEQFF

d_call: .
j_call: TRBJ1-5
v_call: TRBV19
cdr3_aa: CASSIQQGSNQPQHF

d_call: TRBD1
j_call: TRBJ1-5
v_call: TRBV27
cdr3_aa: CASSLIQGADQPQHF

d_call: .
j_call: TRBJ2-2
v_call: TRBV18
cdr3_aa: CASSPMQDSITGELFF

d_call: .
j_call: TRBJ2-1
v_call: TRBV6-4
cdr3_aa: CASRPGQGYNEQFF

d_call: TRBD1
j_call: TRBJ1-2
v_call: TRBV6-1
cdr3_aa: CASKETGVPGYTF

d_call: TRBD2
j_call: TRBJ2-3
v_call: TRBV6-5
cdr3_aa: CASSYSGRGSTDTQYF